This TCR beta chain was obtained from a study of T cell repertoires in ileal Crohn's disease. Notes on the study in general: Endoscopic recurrence occurred in every patient whose clonality exceeded 26.8%. Mucosal expansions were suggested to be mainly CD8 T cells.

Adults with ileal or ileocolonic Crohn's disease and an indication for resection were eligible. Trimming pared 8 bases from V and 2 bases from J, leaving 18 bases between. The germline V gene has CDR1 MDHEN and CDR2 SYDVKM. The CDR3 is 15 residues long. TCRB immunosequencing input was five hundred nanograms of biopsy DNA per sample. The method was immunoSEQ multiplex PCR; TCRdb's version includes in-frame clones alone and lacks a portion of them. Found here are approximately 9,600 clones, approximately 82% of them singletons; the top ten hold around 25%. Regarding this clone: Its specificity is not known.

The source is an adult with Crohn's disease. This chain connects TRBV28 to TRBJ1-2, with D tentatively TRBD1 (6 bases). Sequences were obtained from ileal tissue. Here the CDR3 reads CASLISGVSNYGYTF. Written as DNA, the CDR3 is TGTGCCAGCCTTATCTCAGGGGTCTCGAACTATGGCTACACCTTC.